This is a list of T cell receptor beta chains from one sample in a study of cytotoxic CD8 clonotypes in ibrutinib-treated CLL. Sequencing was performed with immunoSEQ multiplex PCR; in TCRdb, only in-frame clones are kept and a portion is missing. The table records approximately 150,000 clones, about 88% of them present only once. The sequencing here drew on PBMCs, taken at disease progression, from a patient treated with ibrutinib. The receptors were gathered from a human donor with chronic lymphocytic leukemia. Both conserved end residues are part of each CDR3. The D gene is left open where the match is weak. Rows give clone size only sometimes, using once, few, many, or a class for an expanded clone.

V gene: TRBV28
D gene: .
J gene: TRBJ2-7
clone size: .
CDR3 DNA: TGTGCCAGCACCAGAGACCCCTACGAGCAGTACTTC
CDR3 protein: CASTRDPYEQYF

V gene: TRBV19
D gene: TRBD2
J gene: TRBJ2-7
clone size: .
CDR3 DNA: TGTGCCAGTAGTATACTAGCGGGAGTTGGCTACGAGCAGTACTTC
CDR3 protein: CASSILAGVGYEQYF

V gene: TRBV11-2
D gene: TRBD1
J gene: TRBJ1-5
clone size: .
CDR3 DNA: TGTGCCAGCAGCATAGACAGGGATCAGCCCCAGCATTTT
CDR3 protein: CASSIDRDQPQHF

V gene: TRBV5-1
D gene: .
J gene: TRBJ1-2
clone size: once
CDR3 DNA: TGCGCCAGCAGCTCGGGCGAAGGATGGAATGGCTACACCTTC
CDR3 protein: CASSSGEGWNGYTF

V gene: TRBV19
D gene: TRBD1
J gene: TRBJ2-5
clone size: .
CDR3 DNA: TGTGCCAGTAGCCCGACAGGGGGCTTCTTGGAGACCCAGTACTTC
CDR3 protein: CASSPTGGFLETQYF

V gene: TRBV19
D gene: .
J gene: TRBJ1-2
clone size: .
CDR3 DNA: TGTGCCAGTAATGATCCAGGGAACTATGGCTACACCTTC
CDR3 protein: CASNDPGNYGYTF

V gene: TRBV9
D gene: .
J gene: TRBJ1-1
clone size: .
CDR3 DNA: TGTGCCAGCAGCGCCCAGGAGGATGCAACATTCGTGAACACTGAAGCTTTCTTT
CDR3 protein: CASSAQEDATFVNTEAFF

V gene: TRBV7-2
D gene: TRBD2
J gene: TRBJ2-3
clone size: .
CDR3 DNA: TGTGCCAGCAGCTTAGTTTCCCAGGGACTAGTAGGCACAGATACGCAGTATTTT
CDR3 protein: CASSLVSQGLVGTDTQYF

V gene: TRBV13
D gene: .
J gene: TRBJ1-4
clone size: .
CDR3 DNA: TGTGCCAGCAGCTTACGACCAATGGGGGAAAAACTGTTTTTT
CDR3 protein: CASSLRPMGEKLFF

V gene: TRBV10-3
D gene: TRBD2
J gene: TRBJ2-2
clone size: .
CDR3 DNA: TGTGCCATCAGTGAGTACGGCGCGGGAGGGCCCGGGGAGCTGTTTTTT
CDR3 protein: CAISEYGAGGPGELFF

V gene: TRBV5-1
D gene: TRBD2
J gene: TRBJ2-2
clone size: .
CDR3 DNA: TGCGCCAGCAGCCCGAAGGCGGGAGGAGATGCCGGGGAGCTGTTTTTT
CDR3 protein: CASSPKAGGDAGELFF

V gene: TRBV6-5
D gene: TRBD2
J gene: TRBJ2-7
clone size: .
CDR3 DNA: TGTGCCAGCAGTTACTCGACTAGCGGCTACGAGCAGTACTTC
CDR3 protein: CASSYSTSGYEQYF

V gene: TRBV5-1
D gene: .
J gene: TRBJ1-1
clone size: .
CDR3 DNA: TGCGCCAGCAGCCTTTGGACAACAAAGAACACTGAAGCTTTCTTT
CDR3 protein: CASSLWTTKNTEAFF

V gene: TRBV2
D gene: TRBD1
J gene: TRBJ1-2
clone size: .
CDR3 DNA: TGTGCCAGCAGTGAAGGGACAGGGTATAGCTATGGCTACACCTTC
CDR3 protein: CASSEGTGYSYGYTF

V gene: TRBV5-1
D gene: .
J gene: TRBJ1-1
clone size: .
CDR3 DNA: TGCGCCAGCTTTCGGGGGTTGAACACTGAAGCTTTCTTT
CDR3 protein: CASFRGLNTEAFF

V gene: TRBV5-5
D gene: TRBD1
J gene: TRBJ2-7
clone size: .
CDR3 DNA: TGTGCCAGCAGCTTTACAGGGGTTCTCTCCTACGAGCAGTACTTC
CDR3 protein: CASSFTGVLSYEQYF

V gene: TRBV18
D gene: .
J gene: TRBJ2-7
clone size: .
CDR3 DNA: TGTGCCAGCTCTCTTCTGACAGGTGATCTCAACGAGCAGTACTTC
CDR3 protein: CASSLLTGDLNEQYF

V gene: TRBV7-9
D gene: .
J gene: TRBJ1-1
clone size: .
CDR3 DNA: TGTGCCAGCAGCCTTCAGGGGTCGAACACTGAAGCTTTCTTT
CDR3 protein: CASSLQGSNTEAFF

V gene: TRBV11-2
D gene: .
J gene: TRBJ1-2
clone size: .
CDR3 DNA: TGTGCCAGCAGCTTAGTGTCAGGGTATGATGGCTACACCTTC
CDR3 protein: CASSLVSGYDGYTF

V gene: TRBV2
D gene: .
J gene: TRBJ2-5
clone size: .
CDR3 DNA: TGTGCCAGCAAGGGGGTAGACAGGCCTAAAGAGACCCAGTACTTC
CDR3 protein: CASKGVDRPKETQYF

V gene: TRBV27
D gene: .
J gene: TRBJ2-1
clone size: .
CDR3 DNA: TGTGCCAGCAGTTTAAGTGTCGCAGGGTGGGCCTACAATGAGCAGTTCTTC
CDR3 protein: CASSLSVAGWAYNEQFF

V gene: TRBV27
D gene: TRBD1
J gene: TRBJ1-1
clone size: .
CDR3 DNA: TGTGCCAGCAGAAGATCCGGGACAGGGGGATTGGGGATTGGCACTGAAGCTTTCTTT
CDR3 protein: CASRRSGTGGLGIGTEAFF

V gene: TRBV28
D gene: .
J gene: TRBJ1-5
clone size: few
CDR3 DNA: TGTGCCAGCAGCGACACCGGGCGCGAGCCCCAGCATTTT
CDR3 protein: CASSDTGREPQHF

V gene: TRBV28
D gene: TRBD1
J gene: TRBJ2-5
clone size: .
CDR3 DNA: TGTGCCAGCATTACCACCGGGACAGGGGGAGAGACCCAGTACTTC
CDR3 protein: CASITTGTGGETQYF

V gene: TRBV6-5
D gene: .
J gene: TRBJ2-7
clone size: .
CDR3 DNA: TGTGCCAGCAGTCGAGTAACCCAACGGTACGAGCAGTACTTC
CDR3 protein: CASSRVTQRYEQYF

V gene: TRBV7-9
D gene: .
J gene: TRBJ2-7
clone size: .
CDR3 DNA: TGTGCCAGCAGCAGGATAGGACAGACCTCTGACGAGCAGTACTTC
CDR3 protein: CASSRIGQTSDEQYF

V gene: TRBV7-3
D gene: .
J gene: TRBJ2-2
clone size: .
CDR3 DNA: TGTGCCAGCAGCTTAAACAGCGGGGAGCTGTTTTTT
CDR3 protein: CASSLNSGELFF

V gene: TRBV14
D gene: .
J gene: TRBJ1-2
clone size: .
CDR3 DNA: TGTGCCAGCAGCCAAGAAAGTTCGGCAGTTTATAACTATGGCTACACCTTC
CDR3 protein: CASSQESSAVYNYGYTF

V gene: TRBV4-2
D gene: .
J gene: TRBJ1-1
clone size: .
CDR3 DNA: TGTGCCAGCAGCTCAGATTACACTGAAGCTTTCTTT
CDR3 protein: CASSSDYTEAFF

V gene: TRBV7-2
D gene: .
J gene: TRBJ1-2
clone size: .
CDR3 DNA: TGTGCCAGCAGCTTTCTGTATGGCTACACCTTC
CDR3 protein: CASSFLYGYTF

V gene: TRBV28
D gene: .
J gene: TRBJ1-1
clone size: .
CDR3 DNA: TGTGCCAGCAGGACCCTCTGGGAAACTGAAGCTTTCTTT
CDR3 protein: CASRTLWETEAFF

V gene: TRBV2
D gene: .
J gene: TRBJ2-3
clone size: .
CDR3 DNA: TGTGCCAGCAAGCTGACTAGTGGCTTGTATACGCAGTATTTT
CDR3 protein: CASKLTSGLYTQYF

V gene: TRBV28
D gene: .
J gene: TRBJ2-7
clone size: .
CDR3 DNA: TGTGCCAGCAGTGCGCCGCCGGGGTACGAGCAGTACTTC
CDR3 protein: CASSAPPGYEQYF

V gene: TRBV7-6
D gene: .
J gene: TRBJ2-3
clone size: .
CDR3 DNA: TGTGCCAGCAGCTTGGAAAGACTAACCACAGATACGCAGTATTTT
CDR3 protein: CASSLERLTTDTQYF

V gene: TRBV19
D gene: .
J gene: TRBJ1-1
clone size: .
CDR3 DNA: TGTGCCAGTAGTATGGACGGGGGTGGGGTGAACACTGAAGCTTTCTTT
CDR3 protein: CASSMDGGGVNTEAFF

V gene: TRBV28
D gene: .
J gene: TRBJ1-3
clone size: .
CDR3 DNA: TGTGCCAGCAGGGGGGGTAGGCCTGGAAACACCATATATTTT
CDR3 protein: CASRGGRPGNTIYF

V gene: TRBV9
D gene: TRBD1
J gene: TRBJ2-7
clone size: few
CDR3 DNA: TGTGCCAGCAGCGTAGGGGTGGTGGGACAGGGACTCTACGAGCAGTACTTC
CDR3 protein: CASSVGVVGQGLYEQYF

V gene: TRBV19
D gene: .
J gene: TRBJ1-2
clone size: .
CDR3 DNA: TGTGCCAGTAGTATTAGGGGGTCTAGGAATGGCTACACCTTC
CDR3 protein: CASSIRGSRNGYTF

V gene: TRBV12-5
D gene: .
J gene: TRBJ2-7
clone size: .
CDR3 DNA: TGTGCTAGTGGTTTAGTTGGGCACACAGCGTACTTC
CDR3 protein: CASGLVGHTAYF

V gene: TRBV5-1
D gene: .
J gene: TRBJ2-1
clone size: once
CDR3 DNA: TGCGCCAGCAGCGCATTAGGATATGAGCAGTTCTTC
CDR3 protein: CASSALGYEQFF

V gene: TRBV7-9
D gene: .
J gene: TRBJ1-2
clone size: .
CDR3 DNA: TGTGCCAGCAGCCTGGAAGGCTTTGGCTACACCTTC
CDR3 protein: CASSLEGFGYTF

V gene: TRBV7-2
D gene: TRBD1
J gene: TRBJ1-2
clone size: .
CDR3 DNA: TGTGCCAGCAGCTTACAGGGGGCTTACTATGGCTACACCTTC
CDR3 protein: CASSLQGAYYGYTF

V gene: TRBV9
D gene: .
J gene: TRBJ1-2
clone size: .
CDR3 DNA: TGTGCCAGCAGCGTAGTACAGGGCTCGGATGGCTACACCTTC
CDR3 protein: CASSVVQGSDGYTF

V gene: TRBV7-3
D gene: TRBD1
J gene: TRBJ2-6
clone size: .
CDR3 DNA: TGTGCCAGCAGCTCGCGACAGGGCAAATCTGGGGCCAACGTCCTGACTTTC
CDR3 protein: CASSSRQGKSGANVLTF

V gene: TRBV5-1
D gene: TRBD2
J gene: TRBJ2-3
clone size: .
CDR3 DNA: TGCGCCAGCAGCGATCTCCCGGGACTAGCGGGAGCAAGTCTCCCCACAGATACGCAGTATTTT
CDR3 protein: CASSDLPGLAGASLPTDTQYF

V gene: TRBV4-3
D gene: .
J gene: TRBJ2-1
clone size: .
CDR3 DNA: TGCGCCAGCAGCCAATTTAGGAATGAGCAGTTCTTC
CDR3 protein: CASSQFRNEQFF

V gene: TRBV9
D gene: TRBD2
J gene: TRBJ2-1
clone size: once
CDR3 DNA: TGTGCCAGCAGCGTCTTAGCGGGAGGGTACAATGAGCAGTTCTTC
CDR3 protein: CASSVLAGGYNEQFF

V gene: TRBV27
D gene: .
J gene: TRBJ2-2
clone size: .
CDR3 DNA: TGTGCCAGCAGTTTATTTCGGAGGACCGGGGAGCTGTTTTTT
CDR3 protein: CASSLFRRTGELFF

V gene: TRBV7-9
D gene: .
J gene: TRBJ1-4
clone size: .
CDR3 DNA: TGTGCCAGCAGCTTGAGGGGGGCGGCTAATGAAAAACTGTTTTTT
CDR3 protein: CASSLRGAANEKLFF

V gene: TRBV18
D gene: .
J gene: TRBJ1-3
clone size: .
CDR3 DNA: TGTGCCAGCTCACCAGGGGTTGAAAACACCATATATTTT
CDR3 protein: CASSPGVENTIYF

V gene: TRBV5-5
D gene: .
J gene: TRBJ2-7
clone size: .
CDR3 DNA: TGTGCCAGCAGCTTGGTCGCGGGATTGACCTACGAGCAGTACTTC
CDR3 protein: CASSLVAGLTYEQYF

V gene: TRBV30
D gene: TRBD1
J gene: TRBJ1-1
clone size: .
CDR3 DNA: TGTGCCTGGAGCCCTGGACAGGGGAAAGCTTTCTTT
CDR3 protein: CAWSPGQGKAFF

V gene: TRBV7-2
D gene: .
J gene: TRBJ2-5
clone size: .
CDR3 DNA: TGTGCCAGCAGCTTGCTTGCTGACGGGAAACCGGCCCAGTACTTC
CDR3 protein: CASSLLADGKPAQYF

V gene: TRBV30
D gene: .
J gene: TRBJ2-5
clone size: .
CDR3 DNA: TGTGGGGGTTTTTGGGGCGGGCTTAAAGAGACCCAGTACTTC
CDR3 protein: CGGFWGGLKETQYF

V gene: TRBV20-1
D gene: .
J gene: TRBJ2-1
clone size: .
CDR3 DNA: TGCCCTGGTGGGGACAATGAGCAGTTCTTC
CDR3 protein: CPGGDNEQFF

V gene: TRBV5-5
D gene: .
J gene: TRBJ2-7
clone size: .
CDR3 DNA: TGTGCCAGCAGCCTGACGCGGGAGCAGTACTTC
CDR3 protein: CASSLTREQYF

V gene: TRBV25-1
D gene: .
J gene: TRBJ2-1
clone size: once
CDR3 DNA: TGTGCCAGCAGTGAACTGGGGACCTGGCAGTTCTTC
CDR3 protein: CASSELGTWQFF

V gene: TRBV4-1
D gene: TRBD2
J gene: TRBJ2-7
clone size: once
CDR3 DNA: TGCGCCAGCAGCCCGTGGGGTAGCGGGAGTTACGAGCAGTACTTC
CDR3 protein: CASSPWGSGSYEQYF

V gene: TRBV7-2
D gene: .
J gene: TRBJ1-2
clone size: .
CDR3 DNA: TGTGCCAGCAGTTCAGCCGGACATGGGGGCTACACCTTC
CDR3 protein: CASSSAGHGGYTF

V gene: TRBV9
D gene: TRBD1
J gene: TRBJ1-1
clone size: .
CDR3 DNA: TGTGCCAGCAGCGTCAGGGGGTTGGGGAACACTGAAGCTTTCTTT
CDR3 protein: CASSVRGLGNTEAFF